The TCR beta chain under discussion was sequenced for a study of OX40 agonist ivuxolimab in advanced cancers. In the study overall: Subjects had a mean age of roughly 60 years, with a range of roughly 20 to 79; more than 75% were male. Study-wide findings and caveats: Mean expanded clone counts were higher in CD8+ than CD4+ T cells.

Some clones are missing from TCRdb's copy, which holds only in-frame ones; the method was immunoSEQ multiplex PCR. The profile shows more than 60,000 clones, roughly 87% of them singletons. Regarding this clone: Its antigen is not identified.

The CDR3 has 15 residues. Per the germline V gene, CDR1 is MNHEY and CDR2 is SVGAGI. The V and J ends lost 2 bases and 13 bases respectively, with 18 bases between them. The specimen comprised CD4+ or CD8+ T cells sorted from blood, sampled in a trial of the OX40 agonist ivuxolimab. The TCR was taken from an adult with an advanced solid tumor such as melanoma, head and neck, liver or kidney cancer. The V gene is TRBV6-5, the J gene TRBJ1-6; D call uncertain. In DNA, the CDR3 is TGTGCCAGCAGTTACAGCCCCGCGGGCGCTGCTCCCCTCCACTTT. Translated, it gives CASSYSPAGAAPLHF.